This passage covers 2 T cell receptor beta chains from one sample sequenced in a study of blood T cell repertoires in COVID-19. Data came from immunoSEQ multiplex PCR; TCRdb stores just in-frame clones and leaves some out. The sample consists of some 66,000 clones, around 93% of them appearing once. Sequencing was done on a sample of peripheral blood. These receptors were obtained from a human donor in a cohort sampled during active COVID-19.

The gene calls are TRBV7-2 and TRBJ2-7, with 7 bases lining up with TRBD1. Germline V gives CDR1 SGHTA, CDR2 FQGNSA. The CDR3 covers 16 residues. V lost 1 base to trimming and J lost 1 base; unmatched junction nucleotides: 7. Here the CDR3 reads CASSLGQGVSSYEQYF. The CDR3 DNA sequence: TGTGCCAGCAGCTTAGGGCAGGGGGTGAGTTCCTACGAGCAGTACTTC.

The chain links TRBV12-5 to TRBJ2-7; D gene ambiguous. The CDR3 loop spans 12 amino acids. Germline CDR1 reads LGHNT; CDR2 reads FRNRAP. Trimming cost V 1 base and J 2 bases, with 3 bases left between them. CDR3 sequence (DNA): TGTGCTAGTGGTTTGGACACCTACGAGCAGTACTTC. The encoded protein is CASGLDTYEQYF.